The rows below give T cell receptor beta chains drawn from one sample of a study of cytomegalovirus exposure and HLA in healthy donors. Only in-frame clones appear in the TCRdb table, and some are missing; sequencing was by immunoSEQ multiplex PCR. The sample carries about 110,000 clones, around 15% recorded once. Source material: PBMCs. The source is a female donor in good health and CMV-seronegative. Each CDR3 is given with its conserved first and last residue. The order of the fields is V gene, clone size, J gene, D gene, CDR3 protein, CDR3 DNA. The D gene is left open where the match is weak. The listing skips clone size in some rows; elsewhere it reads once, few, many or a size class.

>TRBV5-1|few|TRBJ2-7|TRBD1
CASSFTSTGGSYEQYF
TGCGCCAGCAGCTTTACCTCGACAGGGGGCTCCTACGAGCAGTACTTC
>TRBV9|few|TRBJ2-1|.
CASSVGPLVGGRNEQFF
TGTGCCAGCAGCGTAGGACCCTTGGTTGGAGGGAGGAATGAGCAGTTCTTC
>TRBV6-1|.|TRBJ2-1|TRBD1
CASSSTGQGVFF
TGTGCCAGCAGTTCGACGGGACAGGGGGTGTTCTTC
>TRBV7-9|.|TRBJ1-4|.
CASSLWKARVGEKLFF
TGTGCCAGCAGCTTATGGAAGGCCAGGGTCGGTGAAAAACTGTTTTTT
>TRBV19|.|TRBJ1-1|.
CASSPRTGGNTEAFF
TGTGCCAGTAGCCCAAGGACGGGGGGGAACACTGAAGCTTTCTTT
>TRBV15|few|TRBJ2-2|TRBD2
CATSRELAGVTGELFF
TGTGCCACCAGCAGAGAACTAGCGGGAGTCACCGGGGAGCTGTTTTTT
>TRBV5-4|.|TRBJ2-7|.
CASSSSGGAYEQYF
TGTGCCAGCAGCTCGTCGGGGGGCGCCTACGAGCAGTACTTC
>TRBV5-4|.|TRBJ2-5|.
CASSPHQETQYF
TGTGCCAGCAGCCCTCACCAAGAGACCCAGTACTTC
>TRBV30|.|TRBJ1-2|TRBD1
CACPSAGTASYGYTF
TGTGCCTGCCCTTCTGCCGGGACAGCCTCCTATGGCTACACCTTC
>TRBV4-1|.|TRBJ1-1|.
CASSQGQKPEAFF
TGCGCCAGCAGCCAAGGACAGAAGCCTGAAGCTTTCTTT
>TRBV9|once|TRBJ2-7|TRBD1
CASSLGQGDEQYF
TGTGCCAGCAGCCTGGGACAGGGTGACGAGCAGTACTTC
>TRBV30|.|TRBJ1-2|TRBD1
CAWSLTGAYGYTF
TGTGCCTGGAGTTTAACAGGGGCCTATGGCTACACCTTC
>TRBV19|.|TRBJ1-1|TRBD1
CASIKTGGTEAFF
TGTGCCAGTATCAAAACAGGGGGCACTGAAGCTTTCTTT
>TRBV30|.|TRBJ1-6|TRBD1
CAWNTGTENSPLHF
TGTGCCTGGAACACCGGGACAGAGAATTCACCCCTCCACTTT
>TRBV10-3|few|TRBJ1-1|TRBD1
CAIRTGKTEAFF
TGTGCCATCAGGACAGGGAAAACTGAAGCTTTCTTT
>TRBV10-3|.|TRBJ1-2|TRBD1
CAISGTGDNGYTF
TGTGCCATCAGTGGGACAGGGGATAATGGCTACACCTTC
>TRBV5-6|.|TRBJ2-7|.
CASSLAPGETYEQYF
TGTGCCAGCAGCTTGGCGCCAGGGGAGACCTACGAGCAGTACTTC
>TRBV5-6|few|TRBJ1-5|TRBD1
CASSLFSGGGQPQHF
TGTGCCAGCAGCTTGTTCTCAGGGGGCGGTCAGCCCCAGCATTTT
>TRBV18|few|TRBJ2-5|.
CASSVEETQYF
TGTGCCAGCTCAGTAGAAGAGACCCAGTACTTC
>TRBV4-3|.|TRBJ1-2|.
CASSQVLGGRGGYTF
TGCGCCAGCAGCCAAGTCCTCGGGGGTCGGGGTGGCTACACCTTC
>TRBV27|few|TRBJ1-4|TRBD1
CASGGQGEKLFF
TGTGCCAGCGGGGGACAGGGGGAAAAACTGTTTTTT
>TRBV7-9|.|TRBJ2-7|.
CASTPGPFYEQYF
TGTGCCAGCACCCCTGGGCCTTTCTACGAGCAGTACTTC
>TRBV28|few|TRBJ1-3|.
CASRAGGYSSGNTIYF
TGTGCCAGCCGGGCGGGGGGCTACAGCTCTGGAAACACCATATATTTT
>TRBV5-4|.|TRBJ1-1|.
CASSLDGDESAFF
TGTGCCAGCAGCTTGGACGGGGATGAGTCAGCTTTCTTT
>TRBV7-2|few|TRBJ2-4|TRBD2
CASSLEASGKNIQYF
TGTGCCAGCAGCTTAGAGGCTAGCGGAAAAAACATTCAGTACTTC
>TRBV7-2|many|TRBJ2-2|TRBD1
CATNGTELNTGELFF
TGTGCCACCAACGGGACAGAATTGAACACCGGGGAGCTGTTTTTT
>TRBV29-1|.|TRBJ2-1|TRBD2
CSVEGTSGGYSYNEQFF
TGCAGCGTTGAGGGGACTAGCGGGGGCTACTCCTACAATGAGCAGTTCTTC
>TRBV7-3|few|TRBJ2-3|.
CASSLITDTQYF
TGTGCCAGCAGCTTAATAACAGATACGCAGTATTTT
>TRBV5-4|.|TRBJ2-5|.
CASSLLGTETQYF
TGTGCCAGCAGCTTGCTAGGTACGGAGACCCAGTACTTC
>TRBV6-1|.|TRBJ1-2|TRBD1
CASSEAGQEFIYGYTF
TGTGCCAGCAGTGAAGCGGGACAGGAGTTTATCTATGGCTACACCTTC
>TRBV19|few|TRBJ1-1|TRBD1
CASRPGQGAMNTEAFF
TGTGCCAGTAGACCGGGACAGGGGGCGATGAACACTGAAGCTTTCTTT
>TRBV4-3|few|TRBJ2-5|.
CASSQDSGQWETQYF
TGCGCCAGCAGCCAAGACTCAGGGCAATGGGAGACCCAGTACTTC